Listed here is a single T cell receptor (beta chain). This entry comes from a study of human T cells and chemical hapten exposure. Study overall: On the upper back, patch tests were applied with 0.01% DPC and read at 6 days.

The time point: patch test 3, about 24 weeks after DPC sensitization. This sample's treatment: therapeutic diphenylcyclopropenone sensitization with weekly scalp DPC. This CDR3 comprises 16 residues. The V end lost 5 bases, the J end lost 5 bases, and 19 bases lay between the germline ends. The germline V gene encodes CDR1 PRHDT and CDR2 FYEKMQ (reference sequence). TCRdb re-called the RACE reads through MiXCR, storing one row per CDR3 protein. There are roughly 50,000 distinct CDR3 sequences in the sample; 9.9% occur only once, and around 17% lies in the top ten. The chain links TRBV13 to TRBJ2-1; TRBD2 might be the D (5 bases). The sequence came from a woman between 40 and 50 years old with alopecia areata. Some clones in this sample may be carry-over from other donors' samples. The sample here was whole blood, taken in connection with sensitization to the hapten diphenylcyclopropenone (DPC). CDR3 DNA sequence: TGTGCCAGCAGCCCCTACTCGGTAGCGAACCACAATGAGCAGTTCTTC. It yields the protein CASSPYSVANHNEQFF.